These 18 T cell receptor beta chains share one sample of origin, sequenced in a study of response to subunit inactivated influenza vaccine. TCRdb re-called the RT-PCR reads through MiXCR, storing one row per CDR3 protein. The data hold more than 550,000 distinct CDR3 sequences, with approximately 11% observed a single time. These data were likewise used in another study, on T cells expressing NK-cell markers. That work contributes: With UMIs, 5'RACE template switching was used to make TCR beta cDNA.

This sample comprised PBMCs from blood, obtained on the day of vaccination. All receptors come from a man aged 50 to 59 who received an inactivated influenza vaccine.

In its sample, this clonotype was seen a few times. The junction departs from the called germline gene at one end, perhaps through a read error. The J gene is TRBJ2-7, the V gene TRBV6-5, with 13 nucleotides matching TRBD2. In germline, CDR1 is MNHEY, CDR2 SVGAGI. The CDR3 is 14 residues long. CDR3 region: CASSYTGTSGILLF. The CDR3 nucleotides are TGTGCCAGCAGTTACACCGGGACTAGCGGGATTTTGCTTTTC.

This clonotype was observed a handful of times. This sequence joins TRBV7-2 and TRBJ1-5, with D tentatively TRBD1 (5 bases). Germline CDR1 is SGHTA and CDR2 is FQGNSA. The CDR3 sequence is 13 residues long. Trimming shortened V by 1 base and J by 6 bases, and 7 bases separated the two germline ends. This CDR3 reads CASSLGQTQPQHF. CDR3 nucleotides: TGTGCCAGCAGCTTAGGACAGACTCAGCCCCAGCATTTT.

The chain is built from TRBV20-1 and TRBJ2-7, with 10 bases that match TRBD1. V shed 5 bases, J shed 3 bases, and the junction held 7 bases outside the gene matches. The CDR3 is 14 amino acids. Looked up from germline, CDR1 is DFQATT and CDR2 is SNEGSKA (reference sequence). CDR3 nucleotide sequence: TGCAGTGCTCGAAATCGGGACAGGGGCTACGAGCAGTACTTC. This translates into CSARNRDRGYEQYF.

The chain uses TRBV6-1 and TRBJ2-1; TRBD2 matches at 11 bases. This CDR3 contains 15 residues. Germline CDR1 MNHNS, CDR2 SASEGT. J gave up 7 bases and V 4 bases, and 6 bases lay outside the gene matches. The DNA for the CDR3 is TGTGCCAGCAGTGCAATAGCGGGGGGGTCAAATGAGCAGTTCTTC. It translates to CASSAIAGGSNEQFF.

This clonotype was detected only a few times. The chain links TRBV12-3 or TRBV12-4 to TRBJ2-7; the match to TRBD2 covers 9 bases. This CDR3 is 13 amino acids long. V lost 3 bases and J lost 12; bases outside the gene matches: 9. The DNA for the CDR3 is TGTGCCAGCAGTTTGGGTGCTAGCGGGGTACCGTACTTC. It specifies CASSLGASGVPYF.

The chain joins TRBV20-1 to TRBJ2-1; no clear D gene. The CDR3 loop spans 16 amino acids. In germline, CDR1 is DFQATT, CDR2 SNEGSKA (reference sequence). Trimming removed 0 bases at V and 2 bases at J, with 14 bases between. CDR3 amino acids: CSARDFRLGTYNEQFF. The CDR3 coding sequence is TGCAGTGCTAGAGATTTCCGTCTTGGTACCTACAATGAGCAGTTCTTC.

The V gene is TRBV28, the J gene TRBJ2-7, with D possibly matching TRBD2 (6 bases). Trimming took off 6 bases at V and 7 bases at J, with 19 bases between the two ends. This CDR3 comprises 14 residues. Per germline, CDR1 MDHEN and CDR2 SYDVKM. The chain's CDR3 is CASRHTRGGEEQYF. CDR3 DNA: TGTGCCAGCAGACATACGAGAGGAGGGGAAGAGCAGTACTTC.

This rearrangement joins TRBV3-1 to TRBJ2-1, with 11 bases matching TRBD1. V dropped 1 base and J dropped 6; count of bases not matched to a gene: 5. CDR3 size: 16 residues. From germline, CDR1 is LGHDT and CDR2 YNNKEL (reference sequence). The CDR3 region has the DNA TGTGCCAGCAGCCAAGTCGGGACAGGGGGTGGCAATGAGCAGTTCTTC. Its translation: CASSQVGTGGGNEQFF.

The chain links TRBV20-1 to TRBJ1-5, with D unresolved. Germline V lookup: CDR1 DFQATT, CDR2 SNEGSKA (reference sequence). The ends were cut back, 4 bases at V and 2 bases at J, with 12 bases in the middle. The CDR3 is made up of 14 amino acids. The CDR3 region has the DNA TGCAGTGCTAAAGACCCTCGGGGCAATCAGCCCCAGCATTTT. It translates to CSAKDPRGNQPQHF.

The chain is built from TRBV4-3 and TRBJ2-7; D may be TRBD1 or TRBD2 (6 bases each). The germline CDR1 and CDR2 sequences are LGHNA and YSLEER. V dropped 4 bases and J dropped 2 bases, with 12 bases sitting between them. This CDR3 spans 14 amino acids. The DNA of the CDR3 is TGCGCCAGCAGCCCATCTCGGGGGCCCTACGAGCAGTACTTC. Translating it yields CASSPSRGPYEQYF.

The gene calls are TRBV12-3 or TRBV12-4 and TRBJ2-1, with TRBD1 identical over 9 bases. The CDR3 has 16 amino acids. With V trimmed by 1 base and J by 7 bases, 8 bases remained unmatched. In DNA, the CDR3 is TGTGCCAGCAGTTTAGATTTGACAGGGACAGGGAATGAGCAGTTCTTC. Protein: CASSLDLTGTGNEQFF.

V gene TRBV5-1 combines with J gene TRBJ1-6, with D unresolved. V was shortened by 5 bases and J by 5 bases, with 8 bases between the two germline ends. Germline V lookup: CDR1 SGHRS, CDR2 YFSETQ. The CDR3 contains 13 residues. CDR3 sequence reads: CASRSENNSPLHF. The CDR3 region has the DNA TGCGCCAGCAGATCGGAGAATAATTCACCCCTCCACTTT.

This clonotype was picked up a small number of times. This sequence joins TRBV11-2 and TRBJ2-3; the match to TRBD2 covers 9 bases. The CDR3 runs to 19 residues. Per germline, CDR1 SGHAT and CDR2 FQNNGV. Trimming took 8 bases from V and 0 from J; bases not matched to a gene: 18. In DNA form, the CDR3 reads TGTGCCAGCTTGAGTTGGGCGGGAGGGCCCTCGATCAGCACAGATACGCAGTATTTT. Residues: CASLSWAGGPSISTDTQYF.

This clonotype came up a few times. The rearrangement links TRBV5-1 to TRBJ1-5; D is possibly TRBD1 (6 bases). Germline V lookup: CDR1 SGHRS, CDR2 YFSETQ. The CDR3 spans 16 residues. V lost 2 bases and J 5 bases, leaving 17 bases between the germline ends. The CDR3 reads CASSFMGGRKDQPQHF. CDR3 nucleotides: TGCGCCAGCAGCTTTATGGGGGGGCGGAAGGATCAGCCCCAGCATTTT. The whole variable domain, remainder taken from reference TRBV5-1 and TRBJ1-5, is KAGVTQTPRYLIKTRGQQVTLSCSPISGHRSVSWYQQTPGQGLQFLFEYFSETQRNKGNFPGRFSGRQFSNSRSEMNVSTLELGDSALYLCASSFMGGRKDQPQHFGDGTRLSIL.

This clonotype has only a few counts. This rearrangement joins TRBV10-2 to TRBJ1-6; D may be TRBD1 (5 bases). Germline loops: CDR1 WSHSY, CDR2 SAAADI. V was trimmed by 7 bases and J by 10 bases, leaving 17 bases between them. The CDR3 covers 14 residues. CDR3 DNA sequence: TGCGCCAGCACCTACACCCGACGGGACTCACCCCTCCACTTT. Protein sequence: CASTYTRRDSPLHF.

In this sample, this clonotype is medium-sized. The chain is built from TRBV28 and TRBJ2-1; TRBD1 agrees at 8 bases. The CDR3 consists of 15 residues. V was pared by 8 bases and J by 4 bases, with 10 bases of the junction left unmatched. CDR1 and CDR2 from the germline V gene are MDHEN and SYDVKM. The DNA of the CDR3 is TGTGCCAGCGGCCTTGGACAGGGACAATACAATGAGCAGTTCTTC. It specifies CASGLGQGQYNEQFF.

This clonotype was detected only a few times. This sequence joins TRBV7-9 and TRBJ1-6; 7 nucleotides line up with TRBD1. Germline V lookup: CDR1 SEHNR, CDR2 FQNEAQ (reference sequence). V dropped 5 bases and J dropped 4; count of bases not matched to a gene: 5. This CDR3 contains 15 residues. The CDR3 coding sequence is TGTGCCAGCAGCGGGGGGGGACAGTATAATTCACCCCTCCACTTT. This codes for CASSGGGQYNSPLHF.

The J gene is TRBJ2-3, the V gene TRBV4-3, with TRBD2 matching over 9 bases. Germline V gives CDR1 LGHNA, CDR2 YSLEER. The CDR3 covers 16 residues. V shed 3 bases and J 6 bases; nucleotides not matched to a gene: 10. The CDR3 sequence is CASSQRGLAALDTQYF. DNA for the CDR3: TGCGCCAGCAGCCAGAGGGGACTAGCAGCCCTGGATACGCAGTATTTT.